The 24 T cell receptor beta chains given below trace back to one sample, sequenced in a study of blood T cell repertoires in COVID-19. Generated by immunoSEQ multiplex PCR, the TCRdb table keeps only in-frame clones and is missing some. The sample includes 150,000 to 200,000 clones, about four fifths of them seen just once. Input material: peripheral blood. These receptors all come from an elderly woman with acute or convalescent COVID-19.

This chain links TRBV2 with TRBJ2-7, with 7 bases that match TRBD1. The CDR3 consists of 14 residues. Germline-derived CDR1 and CDR2 are SNHLY and FYNNEI. V was pared by 5 bases and J by 6 bases, with 10 bases of the junction left unmatched. The DNA for the CDR3 is TGTGCCAGCAGTTTTCTTGGACAGGCCGGCGAGCAGTACTTC. Its protein product is CASSFLGQAGEQYF.

This clone was seen a handful of times. The chain has TRBV30 and TRBJ2-1, with D unresolved. The CDR3 spans 13 residues. V was pared by 2 bases and J by 3 bases, with 8 bases between. Germline V gives CDR1 GTSNPN, CDR2 SVGIG (reference sequence). The CDR3 DNA follows: TGTGCCTGGAGTCATGGCAGCTACAATGAGCAGTTCTTC. As protein: CAWSHGSYNEQFF.

This clone is a singleton in its sample. The chain combines TRBV5-1 with TRBJ2-1; 7 bases fit TRBD1. V was pared by 5 bases and J by 0 bases, with 5 bases of the junction left unmatched. CDR3 length: 15 residues. Germline V gene sequence: CDR1 SGHRS, CDR2 YFSETQ. This CDR3 reads CASRTGTVSYNEQFF. The CDR3, as DNA: TGCGCCAGCAGAACCGGGACAGTCTCCTACAATGAGCAGTTCTTC. The full variable domain, completed using reference TRBV5-1 and TRBJ2-1, is KAGVTQTPRYLIKTRGQQVTLSCSPISGHRSVSWYQQTPGQGLQFLFEYFSETQRNKGNFPGRFSGRQFSNSRSEMNVSTLELGDSALYLCASRTGTVSYNEQFFGPGTRLTVL.

This rearrangement joins TRBV19 to TRBJ2-3; 12 bases are a match to TRBD2. The CDR3 is 16 amino acids. The V and J ends lost 4 bases and 4 bases, in that order; junction bases with no gene match: 6. Germline CDR1 is LNHDA and CDR2 is SQIVND (reference sequence). Here the CDR3 reads CASSTSGRGVADTQYF. The CDR3 DNA follows: TGTGCCAGTAGTACTAGCGGGAGGGGAGTGGCAGATACGCAGTATTTT.

This clone is a singleton in its sample. The CDR3 sequence is CASSLDRSNYGYTF. CDR3 DNA sequence: TGTGCCAGCAGCCTCGACAGGTCTAACTATGGCTACACCTTC. The chain employs TRBV28 and TRBJ1-2; TRBD1 is a possible D gene (6 bases). The CDR3 sequence is 14 residues long. Germline V lookup: CDR1 MDHEN, CDR2 SYDVKM. With 6 bases removed from V and 0 bases from J, the gap between germline ends came to 11 bases.

The J gene is TRBJ2-1, the V gene TRBV5-1, with D tentatively TRBD2 (6 bases). The CDR3 is 15 residues long. Germline values: CDR1 SGHRS, CDR2 YFSETQ. V lost 0 bases to trimming and J lost 5 bases, with 12 bases between them. The CDR3 sequence is CASSLAVLADNEQFF. Written as DNA, the CDR3 is TGCGCCAGCAGCTTGGCGGTACTAGCCGACAATGAGCAGTTCTTC. The complete variable domain, with remaining parts taken from reference TRBV5-1 and TRBJ2-1, reads KAGVTQTPRYLIKTRGQQVTLSCSPISGHRSVSWYQQTPGQGLQFLFEYFSETQRNKGNFPGRFSGRQFSNSRSEMNVSTLELGDSALYLCASSLAVLADNEQFFGPGTRLTVL.

The sample holds one count of this clone. The chain joins TRBV10-1 to TRBJ2-1, with TRBD2 identical over 11 bases. CDR1 and CDR2 (germline): WNHNN, SYGVQD (reference sequence). The V segment lost 5 bases and the J segment 2 bases; nucleotides outside the gene matches: 2. The CDR3 covers 15 residues. In DNA form, the CDR3 reads TGCGCCAGCAGTCAGACTAGCGGGGCCTACAATGAGCAGTTCTTC. Its translation is CASSQTSGAYNEQFF.

The chain couples TRBV6-1 to TRBJ1-3; 9 bases align to TRBD1. The CDR3 covers 15 residues. Germline V gene lookup returns CDR1 MNHNS and CDR2 SASEGT. Trimming took 1 base from V and 3 from J; bases not matched to a gene: 1. The CDR3 region is CASSEGTGDGNTIYF. The CDR3 DNA follows: TGTGCCAGCAGTGAAGGGACAGGGGATGGAAACACCATATATTTT.

The gene calls are TRBV15 and TRBJ1-1; D unresolved. This CDR3 region has 16 residues. The ends were cut back, 0 bases at V and 0 bases at J, with 11 bases in the middle. The germline V gene has CDR1 LNHNV and CDR2 YYDKDF (reference sequence). The CDR3 nucleotides read TGTGCCACCAGCAGAGAGTATGGTGCGGTGAACACTGAAGCTTTCTTT. Amino acid sequence: CATSREYGAVNTEAFF. Full variable domain (remainder filled in from reference TRBV15 and TRBJ1-1): DAMVIQNPRYQVTQFGKPVTLSCSQTLNHNVMYWYQQKSSQAPKLLFHYYDKDFNNEADTPDNFQSRRPNTSFCFLDIRSPGLGDTAMYLCATSREYGAVNTEAFFGQGTRLTVV.

This clone was counted a single time. The chain links TRBV11-2 to TRBJ2-7; 8 nucleotides agree with TRBD2. This CDR3 is built from 17 residues. Germline V lookup: CDR1 SGHAT, CDR2 FQNNGV. The ends lost 5 bases at V and 3 bases at J; junction bases unmatched: 15. This chain's CDR3 is CASSTIGVGGGNYEQYF. In DNA form, the CDR3 reads TGTGCCAGCAGCACTATAGGGGTCGGGGGGGGAAACTACGAGCAGTACTTC.

This rearrangement joins TRBV7-3 to TRBJ1-1, with a tentative D call TRBD1 (6 bases). Trimming stripped 2 bases from V and 0 bases from J, with 19 bases between. Germline CDR1 is SGHTA and CDR2 is FQGTGA. The CDR3 length is 18 residues. In nucleotides, the CDR3 is TGTGCCAGCAGCTTACGTCCCTTACTGGGGACAATGAACACTGAAGCTTTCTTT. It encodes CASSLRPLLGTMNTEAFF.

This chain uses TRBV7-9 with TRBJ2-2; 9 positions agree with TRBD2. The junction had 15 bases not matched to a gene; V was cut back by 7 bases and J by 3 bases. There are 18 residues in the CDR3. CDR1 is SEHNR, CDR2 FQNEAQ, per germline (reference sequence). Here the CDR3 DNA reads TGTGCCAGCAACTCCGGGGCGCTAGCGGGGCGGTACACCGGGGAGCTGTTTTTT. Its protein is CASNSGALAGRYTGELFF.

The V gene is TRBV5-4, the J gene TRBJ2-5, with D perhaps TRBD1 (6 bases). Germline CDR1 and CDR2: SGHNT and YYREEE (reference sequence). The CDR3 sequence is 12 residues long. Between the trimmed V and J ends, which lost 4 bases and 5 bases, there was a span of 9 bases. CDR3 in DNA: TGTGCCAGCAGCAGGGGGACGGAGACCCAGTACTTC. This gives the protein CASSRGTETQYF.

In the case of this clone: One end of the junction fails to match germline, which may point to a read error. The gene calls are TRBV28 and TRBJ1-3; a possible D gene is TRBD1 (6 bases). Germline V gene lookup returns CDR1 MDHEN and CDR2 SYDVKM. This CDR3 spans 15 amino acids. CDR3 in amino acids: CARSGGGPVGNTIYF. In DNA form, the CDR3 reads TGTGCCCGCAGTGGGGGGGGGCCGGTAGGAAACACCATATATTTT.

V is TRBV4-1 and J is TRBJ2-3; maybe TRBD2 (5 bases). CDR1 and CDR2 from the germline V gene are MGHRA and YSYEKL. This CDR3 has 12 residues. V shed 0 bases and J shed 8 bases, with 6 bases lying between them. The CDR3, as DNA: TGCGCCAGCAGCCAAGACCGGGGTACGCAGTATTTT. The encoded protein is CASSQDRGTQYF.

In its sample, this clone was seen a few times. The chain uses TRBV18 and TRBJ1-2, with 7 bases aligning to TRBD1. The V and J ends lost 3 bases and 2 bases, in that order; junction bases with no gene match: 0. The CDR3 spans 13 residues. Germline CDR1 KGHSH, CDR2 LQKENI. The CDR3: CASSPDRNYGYTF. CDR3 coding DNA: TGTGCCAGCTCACCGGACAGGAACTATGGCTACACCTTC.

To note about this clone: The junction departs from the called germline gene at one end, perhaps through a read error. The chain is built from TRBV7-7 and TRBJ2-5; TRBD1 matches at 9 bases. Germline values: CDR1 SSHAT, CDR2 FNYEAQ (reference sequence). This CDR3 has 15 residues. The CDR3 DNA reads as TGTGCTAGCAGCTTGGGTGGACAGGGGATGCAGACCCAGTACTTC. This encodes CASSLGGQGMQTQYF.

V and J are TRBV2 and TRBJ2-1; D possibly corresponds to TRBD2 (6 bases). The CDR3 has 15 amino acids. Between the trimmed V and J ends, which lost 6 bases and 9 bases, there was a span of 21 bases. Germline CDR1 and CDR2: SNHLY and FYNNEI. CDR3 in amino acids: CASRGDLRSEGEQFF. The CDR3 DNA is TGTGCCAGCAGGGGGGACCTCAGATCGGAGGGTGAGCAGTTCTTC.

J is TRBJ1-1 and V is TRBV29-1, with D possibly being TRBD1 (6 bases). CDR1 is SQVTM and CDR2 is ANQGSEA in the germline V gene. The CDR3 runs to 15 residues. The V and J ends lost 7 bases and 4 bases respectively, with 22 bases between them. This CDR3 is CSAGMRAGVITEAFF. CDR3 nucleotide sequence: TGCAGCGCCGGCATGAGGGCAGGGGTCATCACTGAAGCTTTCTTT. The variable domain in full, with the rest retrieved from reference TRBV29-1 and TRBJ1-1, is SAVISQKPSRDICQRGTSLTIQCQVDSQVTMMFWYRQQPGQSLTLIATANQGSEATYESGFVIDKFPISRPNLTFSTLTVSNMSPEDSSIYLCSAGMRAGVITEAFFGQGTRLTVV.

The chain combines TRBV28 with TRBJ1-4, with 9 bases aligning to TRBD1. This CDR3 is 19 amino acids long. V trimming: 2 bases; J trimming: 9 bases; junction bases outside the gene matches: 19. CDR1 and CDR2 from the germline V gene are MDHEN and SYDVKM. Here the CDR3 DNA reads TGTGCCAGCAGTTTAAGGGACTACAGGGGGCGGCGGAATTCTCAAAAACTGTTTTTT. Translating it yields CASSLRDYRGRRNSQKLFF.

This sequence joins TRBV11-2 and TRBJ2-7; D possibly corresponds to TRBD2 (6 bases). V dropped 1 base and J dropped 6 bases, with 10 bases sitting between them. The CDR3 length is 13 residues. Germline V gene sequence: CDR1 SGHAT, CDR2 FQNNGV. The CDR3 DNA reads TGTGCCAGCAGCTTAGTGCTGGGGGGCGAGCAGTACTTC. Protein product: CASSLVLGGEQYF.

V and J are TRBV11-3 and TRBJ2-3; D remains ambiguous. The germline V gene encodes CDR1 SGHNT and CDR2 YENEEA. Trimming took off 3 bases at V and 6 bases at J, with 10 bases between the two ends. CDR3 size: 13 residues. DNA of the CDR3: TGTGCCAGCAGCTTCGTCTCCTACGATACGCAGTATTTT. This translates into CASSFVSYDTQYF.

The rearrangement links TRBV2 to TRBJ2-2; no clear D gene. The CDR3 length is 15 residues. Germline CDR1 is SNHLY and CDR2 is FYNNEI. Trimming shortened V by 6 bases and J by 1 base, and 12 bases separated the two germline ends. The CDR3 DNA is TGTGCCAGCAGGAGCGATACCAGGAACACCGGGGAGCTGTTTTTT. This gives the protein CASRSDTRNTGELFF. The full variable domain, its missing parts supplied by reference TRBV2 and TRBJ2-2, is EPEVTQTPSHQVTQMGQEVILRCVPISNHLYFYWYRQILGQKVEFLVSFYNNEISEKSEIFDDQFSVERPDGSNFTLKIRSTKLEDSAMYFCASRSDTRNTGELFFGEGSRLTVL.

V gene TRBV19 combines with J gene TRBJ2-1; D may be TRBD2 (6 bases). Germline V gives CDR1 LNHDA, CDR2 SQIVND (reference sequence). Trimming stripped 1 base from V and 4 bases from J, with 8 bases between. There are 14 residues in the CDR3. The CDR3 region is CASSIASAYNEQFF. DNA of the CDR3: TGTGCCAGTAGTATAGCTAGCGCATACAATGAGCAGTTCTTC.